The clone carrying this T cell receptor delta chain was picked up a small number of times. Antigen unknown. TCRdb's listed protein matches a much larger clone and diverges from this DNA's translation at residue 10, likely through a read error; the protein shown comes from the DNA. Flow sorting of PBMC yielded separate Vgamma9/Vdelta2+ and Vdelta2-negative gammadelta T cell populations for bulk repertoire analysis. The data originate from a study of γδ T cells in repeated Plasmodium falciparum infection. General study points: Malian donors came from one small rural village, predominantly one ethnic group.

TCRdb ran CATT on the multiplex PCR reads. The sample includes tens of thousands of delta-chain clones, over 1.1% of them seen just once. The CDR3 totals 14 residues. Germline V gene data show CDR1 as TVYSNPD and CDR2 as GDNSRS (reference sequence). The junction had 5 bases not matched to a gene; V was cut back by 0 bases and J by 7 bases. The source of this sequence is a pool of human donors (malaria-infected and uninfected, not separated). This chain links TRDV3 with TRDJ1; 13 bases map to TRDD3. The sequenced material came from gamma-delta T cells from blood. The CDR3 region has the DNA TGTGCCTTTAGCATTACTGGGGGATACGGTAAACTCATCTTT. It specifies CAFSITGGYGKLIF.